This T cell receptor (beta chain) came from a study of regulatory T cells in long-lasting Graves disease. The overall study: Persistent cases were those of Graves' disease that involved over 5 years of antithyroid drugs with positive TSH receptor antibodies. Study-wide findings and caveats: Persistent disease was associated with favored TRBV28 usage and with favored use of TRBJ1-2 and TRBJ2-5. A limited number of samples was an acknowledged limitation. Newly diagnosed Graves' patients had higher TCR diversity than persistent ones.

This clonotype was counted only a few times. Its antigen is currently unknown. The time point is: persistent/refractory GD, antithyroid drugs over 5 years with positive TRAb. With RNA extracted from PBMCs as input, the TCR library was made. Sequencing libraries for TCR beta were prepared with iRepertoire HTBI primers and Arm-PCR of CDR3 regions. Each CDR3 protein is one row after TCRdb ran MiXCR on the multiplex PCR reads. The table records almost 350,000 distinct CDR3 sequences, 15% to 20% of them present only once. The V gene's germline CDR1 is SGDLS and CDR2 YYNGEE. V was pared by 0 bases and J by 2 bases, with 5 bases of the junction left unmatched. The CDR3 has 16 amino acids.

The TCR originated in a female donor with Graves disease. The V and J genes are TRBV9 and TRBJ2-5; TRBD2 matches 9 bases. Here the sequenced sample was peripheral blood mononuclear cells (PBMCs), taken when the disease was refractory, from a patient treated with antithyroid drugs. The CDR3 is CASSVGGGGVQETQYF. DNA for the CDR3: TGTGCCAGCAGCGTAGGGGGCGGGGGGGTACAAGAGACCCAGTACTTC. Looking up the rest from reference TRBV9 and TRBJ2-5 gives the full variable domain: DSGVTQTPKHLITATGQRVTLRCSPRSGDLSVYWYQQSLDQGLQFLIQYYNGEERAKGNILERFSAQQFPDLHSELNLSSLELGDSALYFCASSVGGGGVQETQYFGPGTRLLVL.